The 27 T cell receptor beta chains in this list originate from one sample, sequenced in a study of T cells after posttransplantation cyclophosphamide (dated by TCRdb to the mid-2010s). The control cohort was around twelve patients given myeloablative marrow transplants with methotrexate plus a calcineurin inhibitor, sampled 1 year after transplant. Receptor libraries were prepared by the immunoSEQ multiplex PCR assay. TCRdb obtained this table from immuneACCESS and retained in-frame rearrangements with V and J assigned. These tables miss some clones; where compared with another copy, unresolved V genes account for less than half of the shortfall, and the remainder is unexplained. For this sample there are about 16,000 clones; 87% appear just once. Less than 4% of the sample goes to the ten largest clones. Material: PBMCs, obtained after an allogeneic stem cell transplant with a calcineurin inhibitor and methotrexate. These receptors all come from a male patient in his fifties who received an allogeneic stem cell transplant from an unrelated donor, was CMV-positive, and had chronic GVHD only. Some T cells seen after a transplant may have their origin in the graft donor.

This chain links TRBV9 with TRBJ2-7, with TRBD1 as a possible D gene (6 bases). The CDR3 loop spans 14 amino acids. Germline CDR1 is SGDLS and CDR2 is YYNGEE. V lost 0 bases to trimming and J lost 2 bases, with 9 bases between them. CDR3 amino acids: CASSVAGQTYEQYF. The CDR3 DNA sequence: TGTGCCAGCAGCGTAGCAGGACAGACCTACGAGCAGTACTTC. The full variable domain, with the rest looked up from reference TRBV9 and TRBJ2-7, is DSGVTQTPKHLITATGQRVTLRCSPRSGDLSVYWYQQSLDQGLQFLIQYYNGEERAKGNILERFSAQQFPDLHSELNLSSLELGDSALYFCASSVAGQTYEQYFGPGTRLTVT.

This sequence joins TRBV10-1 and TRBJ2-3, with D uncertain. Germline V gene lookup returns CDR1 WNHNN and CDR2 SYGVQD (reference sequence). CDR3 length equals 13 residues. The ends were cut back, 7 bases at V and 1 base at J, with 9 bases in the middle. CDR3 sequence: CASTETGTDTQYF. As DNA, the CDR3 is TGCGCCAGCACAGAAACAGGCACAGATACGCAGTATTTT.

The table lists this clone with a count of one. V gene TRBV7-8 combines with J gene TRBJ2-5; 12 bases agree with TRBD2. The ends lost 2 bases at V and 5 bases at J; junction bases unmatched: 3. This CDR3 region has 15 residues. Germline CDR1 SGHVS, CDR2 FQNEAQ. The CDR3 DNA follows: TGTGCCAGCAGCTTATGGACTAGCGGGGTGGAGACCCAGTACTTC. This encodes CASSLWTSGVETQYF.

V gene TRBV5-1 combines with J gene TRBJ2-7; 7 bases match TRBD2. Trimming at V came to 2 bases and at J to 2 bases, leaving 1 base not matched to a gene. Per the germline V gene, CDR1 is SGHRS and CDR2 is YFSETQ. CDR3 size: 13 residues. CDR3 residues: CASSFGTTYEQYF. For the CDR3, the DNA is TGCGCCAGCAGCTTCGGGACTACCTACGAGCAGTACTTC. The entire variable domain, with the rest obtained from reference TRBV5-1 and TRBJ2-7, is as follows: KAGVTQTPRYLIKTRGQQVTLSCSPISGHRSVSWYQQTPGQGLQFLFEYFSETQRNKGNFPGRFSGRQFSNSRSEMNVSTLELGDSALYLCASSFGTTYEQYFGPGTRLTVT.

The chain carries TRBV2 and TRBJ2-7; 8 nucleotides align to TRBD1. Germline V gene data show CDR1 as SNHLY and CDR2 as FYNNEI. This CDR3 has 15 residues. After removal of 7 bases from V and 0 bases from J, the junction contained 8 bases not matched to a gene. CDR3 nucleotides: TGTGCCAGCACCTTTGGAGGACAGGGCTCCTACGAGCAGTACTTC. Translation: CASTFGGQGSYEQYF.

This sequence joins TRBV5-6 and TRBJ1-2, with D unresolved. Germline V lookup: CDR1 SGHDT, CDR2 YYEEEE. V was trimmed by 0 bases and J by 4 bases, leaving 7 bases between them. The CDR3 is made up of 13 amino acids. CDR3 bases: TGTGCCAGCAGCTTGGAACGGAGCTATGGCTACACCTTC. This codes for CASSLERSYGYTF. Full variable domain (rest looked up from reference TRBV5-6 and TRBJ1-2): DAGVTQSPTHLIKTRGQQVTLRCSPKSGHDTVSWYQQALGQGPQFIFQYYEEEERQRGNFPDRFSGHQFPNYSSELNVNALLLGDSALYLCASSLERSYGYTFGSGTRLTVV.

The J gene is TRBJ1-4, the V gene TRBV28, with unresolved D. Germline V lookup: CDR1 MDHEN, CDR2 SYDVKM. V was shortened by 2 bases and J by 7 bases, with 5 bases between the two germline ends. The CDR3 length is 12 residues. The CDR3 coding sequence is TGTGCCAGCAGTTTACTCCCTGAAAAACTGTTTTTT. This sequence encodes CASSLLPEKLFF. The full variable domain, with the rest looked up from reference TRBV28 and TRBJ1-4, is DVKVTQSSRYLVKRTGEKVFLECVQDMDHENMFWYRQDPGLGLRLIYFSYDVKMKEKGDIPEGYSVSREKKERFSLILESASTNQTSMYLCASSLLPEKLFFGSGTQLSVL.

The chain uses TRBV19 and TRBJ1-1; 7 bases are a match to TRBD1. V trimming: 3 bases; J trimming: 1 base; junction bases outside the gene matches: 5. The CDR3 loop spans 15 amino acids. Germline V CDR1 and CDR2: LNHDA, SQIVND (reference sequence). In DNA form, the CDR3 reads TGTGCCAGTAGTATCTTCGGGACAGAGAACACTGAAGCTTTCTTT. This gives the protein CASSIFGTENTEAFF.

The chain recombines TRBV27 with TRBJ2-7; a weak D match, TRBD1 (5 bases). Trimming stripped 2 bases from V and 4 bases from J, with 18 bases between. Per germline, CDR1 MNHEY and CDR2 SMNVEV (reference sequence). This CDR3 contains 16 residues. The CDR3 spells CASSLTQAGSVYEQYF. CDR3 bases: TGTGCCAGCAGTTTAACACAGGCAGGTTCGGTTTACGAGCAGTACTTC.

V gene TRBV6-5 combines with J gene TRBJ1-1, with D perhaps matching TRBD1 (5 bases). The CDR3 extends over 14 amino acids. Germline V lookup: CDR1 MNHEY, CDR2 SVGAGI. V was trimmed by 5 bases and J by 3 bases, leaving 13 bases between them. Written as DNA, the CDR3 is TGTGCCAGCAGTGAATGGGGGGAGGACACTGAAGCTTTCTTT. Translated, it gives CASSEWGEDTEAFF.

V is TRBV5-4 and J is TRBJ2-1, with a weak D call TRBD2 (5 bases). Germline values: CDR1 SGHNT, CDR2 YYREEE (reference sequence). V lost 8 bases and J 0 bases, leaving 15 bases between the germline ends. The length of the CDR3 is 15 residues. The CDR3, as DNA: TGTGCCAGTCGGATGTGGGAGAGCTCCTACAATGAGCAGTTCTTC. Translating it yields CASRMWESSYNEQFF.

The chain employs TRBV4-1 and TRBJ2-7, with TRBD1 identical over 8 bases. J gave up 2 bases and V 4 bases, and 4 bases lay outside the gene matches. The CDR3 covers 14 residues. The germline V gene encodes CDR1 MGHRA and CDR2 YSYEKL. The CDR3 reads CASSRRTGTYEQYF. The CDR3 DNA is TGCGCCAGCAGCCGAAGGACAGGGACCTACGAGCAGTACTTC.

The table lists this clone with a count of one. The chain couples TRBV19 to TRBJ2-1; D perhaps matches TRBD1 (5 bases). Germline V gene lookup returns CDR1 LNHDA and CDR2 SQIVND (reference sequence). Trimming took off 3 bases at V and 0 bases at J, with 24 bases between the two ends. This CDR3 is 20 amino acids long. This CDR3 reads CASSIRFGPVRGSSYNEQFF. The CDR3 DNA follows: TGTGCCAGTAGTATCAGGTTCGGGCCTGTAAGGGGAAGCTCCTACAATGAGCAGTTCTTC.

CDR3 DNA: TGTGCCAGCAGCTTAGAAATCGGACTAGTTACGCAGTATTTT. It codes for CASSLEIGLVTQYF. This chain joins TRBV7-2 and TRBJ2-3, with 7 bases lining up with TRBD2. CDR3 size: 14 residues. The germline V gene has CDR1 SGHTA and CDR2 FQGNSA. The junction had 6 bases not matched to a gene; V was cut back by 1 base and J by 8 bases.

The chain couples TRBV19 to TRBJ2-1, with D possibly matching TRBD1 (5 bases). From germline, CDR1 is LNHDA and CDR2 SQIVND (reference sequence). The CDR3 runs to 13 residues. V lost 3 bases to trimming and J lost 6 bases, with 9 bases between them. The CDR3 DNA reads TGTGCCAGTAGTATTGACAGCTTCAATGAGCAGTTCTTC. Encoded protein: CASSIDSFNEQFF.

The chain uses TRBV5-1 and TRBJ2-5, with D possibly TRBD1 on 5 matching bases. CDR1 is SGHRS and CDR2 is YFSETQ in the germline V gene. This CDR3 comprises 14 residues. The ends were cut back, 1 base at V and 5 bases at J, with 12 bases in the middle. CDR3 DNA sequence: TGCGCCAGCAGCTTGCTGTCTAAGGGGGAGACCCAGTACTTC. It encodes CASSLLSKGETQYF.

The chain couples TRBV19 to TRBJ1-5, with 7 nucleotides matching TRBD1. This CDR3 is built from 13 residues. V lost 8 bases and J lost 4; bases outside the gene matches: 5. Germline CDR1 LNHDA, CDR2 SQIVND (reference sequence). The CDR3 reads CASATGPNQPQHF. The CDR3 nucleotides are TGTGCCAGTGCGACAGGGCCTAATCAGCCCCAGCATTTT.

This clone has a single count. V gene TRBV6-4 combines with J gene TRBJ2-3; TRBD1 aligns across 8 bases. V was pared by 6 bases and J by 1 base, with 3 bases of the junction left unmatched. This CDR3 spans 14 amino acids. Germline CDR1 MRHNA, CDR2 SNTAGT. The CDR3 is CASSQTGGTDTQYF. CDR3 coding DNA: TGTGCCAGCAGCCAGACAGGGGGCACAGATACGCAGTATTTT.

With regard to this clone: This CDR3 is also generated by other DNA sequences in the sample. The chain couples TRBV5-4 to TRBJ1-1; 7 positions match TRBD1. The CDR3 is made up of 15 amino acids. CDR1 and CDR2 (germline): SGHNT, YYREEE (reference sequence). V trimming: 3 bases; J trimming: 1 base; junction bases outside the gene matches: 6. The CDR3 DNA reads as TGTGCCAGCAGCTCGGGACAGCTCCAGAACACTGAAGCTTTCTTT. Its translation is CASSSGQLQNTEAFF.

The V gene is TRBV9, the J gene TRBJ2-4; D is perhaps TRBD1 (6 bases). Between the trimmed V and J ends, which lost 7 bases and 4 bases, there was a span of 9 bases. This CDR3 contains 12 residues. In germline, CDR1 is SGDLS, CDR2 YYNGEE. The CDR3: CASSGQKNIQYF. The CDR3 nucleotides are TGTGCCAGCTCCGGACAGAAAAACATTCAGTACTTC.

V usage is TRBV4-1 and J usage is TRBJ2-7; 8 bases match TRBD2. The CDR3 is 14 amino acids. Germline V gives CDR1 MGHRA, CDR2 YSYEKL. Trimming cost V 5 bases and J 6 bases; bases outside gene matches: 9. The CDR3 protein is CASSKGLVSGEQYF. CDR3 sequence (DNA): TGCGCCAGCAGCAAGGGACTAGTTAGTGGCGAGCAGTACTTC.

The chain uses TRBV5-1 and TRBJ2-7, with 7 nucleotides matching TRBD1. The CDR3 has 16 residues. The V gene end was trimmed by 4 bases and the J gene end by 3 bases; junction bases not matched to a gene: 13. In germline, CDR1 is SGHRS, CDR2 YFSETQ. As DNA, the CDR3 is TGCGCCAGCAGCACAGGAAGAGGGGGCGGCAACTACGAGCAGTACTTC. Translation gives CASSTGRGGGNYEQYF. The whole variable domain, remainder taken from reference TRBV5-1 and TRBJ2-7, is KAGVTQTPRYLIKTRGQQVTLSCSPISGHRSVSWYQQTPGQGLQFLFEYFSETQRNKGNFPGRFSGRQFSNSRSEMNVSTLELGDSALYLCASSTGRGGGNYEQYFGPGTRLTVT.

This rearrangement joins TRBV2 to TRBJ2-1; 13 nucleotides align to TRBD2. J was trimmed by 4 bases and V by 7 bases; bases with no gene match: 4. The CDR3 consists of 15 residues. Germline V lookup: CDR1 SNHLY, CDR2 FYNNEI. Written as DNA, the CDR3 is TGTGCCAGCACCGGGACTAGCGGGACTTACAATGAGCAGTTCTTC. It encodes CASTGTSGTYNEQFF. The complete variable domain, with remaining parts taken from reference TRBV2 and TRBJ2-1, reads EPEVTQTPSHQVTQMGQEVILRCVPISNHLYFYWYRQILGQKVEFLVSFYNNEISEKSEIFDDQFSVERPDGSNFTLKIRSTKLEDSAMYFCASTGTSGTYNEQFFGPGTRLTVL.

The gene calls are TRBV19 and TRBJ2-1; 10 nucleotides align to TRBD2. CDR1 LNHDA and CDR2 SQIVND come from the germline V gene (reference sequence). This CDR3 has 16 amino acids. After removal of 4 bases from V and 8 bases from J, the junction contained 11 bases not matched to a gene. Here the CDR3 DNA reads TGTGCCAGTAGTAGTTTTTTGACTAGCGGGTATGATGAGCAGTTCTTC. This codes for CASSSFLTSGYDEQFF.

The chain carries TRBV19 and TRBJ1-5; D ambiguous. This CDR3 is built from 12 residues. Per the germline V gene, CDR1 is LNHDA and CDR2 is SQIVND (reference sequence). V was trimmed by 9 bases and J by 4 bases, leaving 10 bases between them. This chain's CDR3 is CASHRRNQPQHF. The CDR3 coding sequence is TGTGCCAGCCATAGAAGAAATCAGCCCCAGCATTTT. Together with reference TRBV19 and TRBJ1-5, the CDR3 gives the full variable domain: DGGITQSPKYLFRKEGQNVTLSCEQNLNHDAMYWYRQDPGQGLRLIYYSQIVNDFQKGDIAEGYSVSREKKESFPLTVTSAQKNPTAFYLCASHRRNQPQHFGDGTRLSIL.

This clone was counted a single time. The chain combines TRBV7-8 with TRBJ2-6; weak D call: TRBD2 (6 bases). Germline V gene data show CDR1 as SGHVS and CDR2 as FQNEAQ. The CDR3 runs to 16 residues. Trimming removed 2 bases from V and 4 bases from J, with 12 bases in between. CDR3 nucleotides: TGTGCCAGCAGCTTAAGTTCGGGGGTGGGGGCCAACGTCCTGACTTTC. Encoded protein: CASSLSSGVGANVLTF.

The CDR3 protein is CASSLVASSTDTQYF. The CDR3 coding sequence is TGTGCCAGCAGCTTAGTGGCTTCTAGCACAGATACGCAGTATTTT. The rearrangement links TRBV11-2 to TRBJ2-3; D gene uncertain. Germline assignment: CDR1 SGHAT and CDR2 FQNNGV. This CDR3 has 15 amino acids. Trimming pared 1 base from V and 0 bases from J, leaving 8 bases between.